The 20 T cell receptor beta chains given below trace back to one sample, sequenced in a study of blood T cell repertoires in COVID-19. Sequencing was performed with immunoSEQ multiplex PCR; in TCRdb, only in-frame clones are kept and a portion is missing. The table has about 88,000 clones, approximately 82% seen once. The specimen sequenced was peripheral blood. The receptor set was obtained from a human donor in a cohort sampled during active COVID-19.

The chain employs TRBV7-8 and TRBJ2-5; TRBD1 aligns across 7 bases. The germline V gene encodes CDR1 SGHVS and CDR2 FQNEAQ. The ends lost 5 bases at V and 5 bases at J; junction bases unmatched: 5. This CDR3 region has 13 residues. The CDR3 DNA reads TGTGCCAGCAGCCTGGGGACAGTGGAGACCCAGTACTTC. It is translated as CASSLGTVETQYF. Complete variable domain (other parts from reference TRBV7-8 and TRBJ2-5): GAGVSQSPRYKVAKRGQDVALRCDPISGHVSLFWYQQALGQGPEFLTYFQNEAQLDKSGLPSDRFFAERPEGSVSTLKIQRTQQEDSAVYLCASSLGTVETQYFGPGTRLLVL.

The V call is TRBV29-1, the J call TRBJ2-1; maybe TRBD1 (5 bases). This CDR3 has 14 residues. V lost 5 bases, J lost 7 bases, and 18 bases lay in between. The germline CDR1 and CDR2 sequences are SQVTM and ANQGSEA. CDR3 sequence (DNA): TGCAGCGTTTTGTCGGACGTTCAGGGTAATGAGCAGTTCTTC. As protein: CSVLSDVQGNEQFF.

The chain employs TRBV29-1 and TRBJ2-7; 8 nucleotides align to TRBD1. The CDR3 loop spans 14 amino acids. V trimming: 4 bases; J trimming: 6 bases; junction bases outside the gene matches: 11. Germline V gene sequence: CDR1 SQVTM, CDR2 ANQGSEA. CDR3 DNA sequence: TGCAGCGTTGTTGACAGGGGAGGCTTATCCGAGCAGTACTTC. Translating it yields CSVVDRGGLSEQYF.

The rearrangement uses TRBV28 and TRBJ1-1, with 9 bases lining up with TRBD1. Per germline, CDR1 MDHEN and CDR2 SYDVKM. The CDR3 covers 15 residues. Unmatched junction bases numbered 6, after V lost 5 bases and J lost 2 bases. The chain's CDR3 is CASSARDRVNTEAFF. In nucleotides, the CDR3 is TGTGCCAGCAGTGCTAGGGACAGGGTAAACACTGAAGCTTTCTTT. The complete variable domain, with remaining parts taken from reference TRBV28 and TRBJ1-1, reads DVKVTQSSRYLVKRTGEKVFLECVQDMDHENMFWYRQDPGLGLRLIYFSYDVKMKEKGDIPEGYSVSREKKERFSLILESASTNQTSMYLCASSARDRVNTEAFFGQGTRLTVV.

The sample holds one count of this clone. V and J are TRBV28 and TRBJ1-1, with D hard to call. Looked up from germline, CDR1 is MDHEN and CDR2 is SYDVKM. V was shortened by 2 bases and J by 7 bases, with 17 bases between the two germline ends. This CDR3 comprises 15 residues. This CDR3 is CASSLVGEGLYEAFF. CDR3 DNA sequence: TGTGCCAGCAGTTTAGTAGGCGAGGGATTGTATGAAGCTTTCTTT.

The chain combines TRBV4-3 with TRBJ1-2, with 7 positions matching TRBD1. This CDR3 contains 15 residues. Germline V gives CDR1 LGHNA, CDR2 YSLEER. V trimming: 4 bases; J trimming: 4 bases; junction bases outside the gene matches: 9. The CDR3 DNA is TGCGCCAGCAGCCCTGCGAGGGGGCCGGTCTATGGCTACACCTTC. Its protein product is CASSPARGPVYGYTF.

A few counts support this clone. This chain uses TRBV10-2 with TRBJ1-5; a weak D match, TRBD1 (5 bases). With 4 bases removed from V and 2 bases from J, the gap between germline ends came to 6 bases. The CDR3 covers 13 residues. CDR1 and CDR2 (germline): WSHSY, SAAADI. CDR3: CASSVTGNQPQHF. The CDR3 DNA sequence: TGCGCCAGCAGTGTGACAGGCAATCAGCCCCAGCATTTT.

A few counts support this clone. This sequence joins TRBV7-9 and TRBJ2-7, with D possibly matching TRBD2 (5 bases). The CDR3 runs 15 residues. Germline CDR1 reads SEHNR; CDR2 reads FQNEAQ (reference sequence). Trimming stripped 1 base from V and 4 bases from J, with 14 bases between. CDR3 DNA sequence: TGTGCCAGCAGCTTAGGGTCCGGACGGACTTACGAGCAGTACTTC. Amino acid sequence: CASSLGSGRTYEQYF.

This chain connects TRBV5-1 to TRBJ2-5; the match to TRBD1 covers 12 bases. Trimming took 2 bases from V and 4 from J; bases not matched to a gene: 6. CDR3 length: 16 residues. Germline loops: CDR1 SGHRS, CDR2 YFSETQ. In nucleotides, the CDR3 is TGCGCCAGCAGCTTCACCGGGACAGGGGGCGGAGAGACCCAGTACTTC. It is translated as CASSFTGTGGGETQYF.

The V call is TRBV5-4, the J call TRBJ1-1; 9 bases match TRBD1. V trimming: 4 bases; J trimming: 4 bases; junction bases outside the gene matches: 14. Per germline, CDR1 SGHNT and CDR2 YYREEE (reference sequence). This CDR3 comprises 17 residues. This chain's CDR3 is CASSHPSLDRGPTEAFF. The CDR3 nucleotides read TGTGCCAGCAGCCACCCCTCCCTGGACAGGGGCCCCACTGAAGCTTTCTTT.

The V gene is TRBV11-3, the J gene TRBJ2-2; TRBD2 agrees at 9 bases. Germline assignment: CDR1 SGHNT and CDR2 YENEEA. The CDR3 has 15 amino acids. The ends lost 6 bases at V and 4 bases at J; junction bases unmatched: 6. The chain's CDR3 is CASSLSGSPTGELFF. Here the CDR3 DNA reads TGTGCCAGCAGTCTTAGCGGGAGCCCCACCGGGGAGCTGTTTTTT.

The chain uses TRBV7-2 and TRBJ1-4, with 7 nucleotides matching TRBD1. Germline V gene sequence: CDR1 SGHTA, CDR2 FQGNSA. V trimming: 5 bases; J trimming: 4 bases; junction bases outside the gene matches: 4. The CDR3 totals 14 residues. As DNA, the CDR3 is TGTGCCAGCAGCCTACAGGGGAGTAATGAAAAACTGTTTTTT. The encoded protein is CASSLQGSNEKLFF.

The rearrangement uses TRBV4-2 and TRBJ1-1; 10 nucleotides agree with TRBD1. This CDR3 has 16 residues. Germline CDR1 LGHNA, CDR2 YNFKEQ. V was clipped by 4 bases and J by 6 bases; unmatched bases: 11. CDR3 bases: TGTGCCAGCAGCCTAAACCCGGGACAGGGGTTGGCTGAAGCTTTCTTT. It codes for CASSLNPGQGLAEAFF.

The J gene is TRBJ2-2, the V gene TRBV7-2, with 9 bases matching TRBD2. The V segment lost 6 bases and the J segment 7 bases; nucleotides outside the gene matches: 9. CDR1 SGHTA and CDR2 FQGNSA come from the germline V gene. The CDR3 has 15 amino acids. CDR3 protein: CASSSSGAGVGELFF. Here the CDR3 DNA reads TGTGCCAGCAGTTCTAGCGGGGCAGGGGTCGGGGAGCTGTTTTTT.

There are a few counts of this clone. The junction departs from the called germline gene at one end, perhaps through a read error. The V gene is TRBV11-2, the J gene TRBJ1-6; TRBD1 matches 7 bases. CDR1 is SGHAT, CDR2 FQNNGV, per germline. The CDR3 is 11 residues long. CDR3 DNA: TGTGCCAGCAGCTCCTCGACAGGGAGCGGCTTT. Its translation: CASSSSTGSGF. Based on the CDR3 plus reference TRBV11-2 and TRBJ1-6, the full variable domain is EAGVAQSPRYKIIEKRQSVAFWCNPISGHATLYWYQQILGQGPKLLIQFQNNGVVDDSQLPKDRFSAERLKGVDSTLKIQPAKLEDSAVYLCASSSSTGSGFGNGTRLTVT.

CDR3: CASSFTGGPDTQYF. CDR3 DNA: TGTGCCAGCAGCTTTACCGGGGGGCCAGATACGCAGTATTTT. The V call is TRBV7-3, the J call TRBJ2-3; D may be TRBD2 (7 bases). Per the germline V gene, CDR1 is SGHTA and CDR2 is FQGTGA. Trimming pared 3 bases from V and 4 bases from J, leaving 11 bases between. The CDR3 totals 14 residues.

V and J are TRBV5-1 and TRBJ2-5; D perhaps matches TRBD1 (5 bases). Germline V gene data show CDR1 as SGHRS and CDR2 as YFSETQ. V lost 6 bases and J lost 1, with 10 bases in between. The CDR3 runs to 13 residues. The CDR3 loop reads CASTRTPQETQYF. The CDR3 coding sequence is TGCGCCAGCACCCGGACACCCCAAGAGACCCAGTACTTC.

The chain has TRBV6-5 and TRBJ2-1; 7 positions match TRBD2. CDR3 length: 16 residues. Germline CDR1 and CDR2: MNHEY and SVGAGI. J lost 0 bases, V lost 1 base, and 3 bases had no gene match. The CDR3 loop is CASSYLWGGSYNEQFF. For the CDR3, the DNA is TGTGCCAGCAGTTACTTGTGGGGGGGCTCCTACAATGAGCAGTTCTTC.

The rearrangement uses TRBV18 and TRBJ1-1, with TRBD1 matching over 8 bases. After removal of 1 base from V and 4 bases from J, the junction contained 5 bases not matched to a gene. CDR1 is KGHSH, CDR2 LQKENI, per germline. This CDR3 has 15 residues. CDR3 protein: CASSPRTGQSTEAFF. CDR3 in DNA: TGTGCCAGCTCACCACGGACAGGGCAGAGCACTGAAGCTTTCTTT.

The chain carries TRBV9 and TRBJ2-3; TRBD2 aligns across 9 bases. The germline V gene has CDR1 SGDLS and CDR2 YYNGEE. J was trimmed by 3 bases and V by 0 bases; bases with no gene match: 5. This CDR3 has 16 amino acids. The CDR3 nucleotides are TGTGCCAGCAGCGTAGTTGCGGGGGGGACGACAGATACGCAGTATTTT. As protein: CASSVVAGGTTDTQYF.